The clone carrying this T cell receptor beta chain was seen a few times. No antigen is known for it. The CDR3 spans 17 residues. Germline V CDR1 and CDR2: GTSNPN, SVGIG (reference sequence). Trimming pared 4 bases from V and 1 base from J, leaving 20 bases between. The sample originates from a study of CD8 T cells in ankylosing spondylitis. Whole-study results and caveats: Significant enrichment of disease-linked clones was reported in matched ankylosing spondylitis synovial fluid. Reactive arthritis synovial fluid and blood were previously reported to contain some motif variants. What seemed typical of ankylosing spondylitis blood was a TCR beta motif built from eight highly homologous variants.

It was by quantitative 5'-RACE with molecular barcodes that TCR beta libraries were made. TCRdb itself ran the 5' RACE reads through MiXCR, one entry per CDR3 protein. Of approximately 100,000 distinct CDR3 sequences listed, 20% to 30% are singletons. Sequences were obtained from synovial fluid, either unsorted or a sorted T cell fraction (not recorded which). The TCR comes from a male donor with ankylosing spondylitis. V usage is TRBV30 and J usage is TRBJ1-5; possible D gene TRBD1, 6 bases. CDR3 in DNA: TGTGCCTGGATGGGGCAGGGGAAAGGGTCGAGCAATCAGCCCCAGCATTTT. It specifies CAWMGQGKGSSNQPQHF.